This passage covers 27 T cell receptor beta chains from one sample sequenced in a study of cytomegalovirus exposure and HLA in healthy donors. PCR was performed using 60 Vbeta and 13 Jbeta primers. The table came from immunoSEQ multiplex PCR; TCRdb's copy has only in-frame clones and leaves some out. The table includes about 110,000 clones, more than 65% detected once. Sequenced: PBMCs. The receptors originated from a man aged 25-45 years in good health and CMV-seropositive.

This chain links TRBV4-3 with TRBJ1-6, with TRBD1 as a possible D gene (6 bases). The V end lost 0 bases, the J end lost 9 bases, and 21 bases lay between the germline ends. There are 18 residues in the CDR3. Germline CDR1 and CDR2: LGHNA and YSLEER. The CDR3 DNA follows: TGCGCCAGCAGCCAAGATCTTGGGGAGGGGGGGCTGGTTTCACCCCTCCACTTT. Translated: CASSQDLGEGGLVSPLHF.

The V gene is TRBV6-6, the J gene TRBJ1-4; D ambiguous. Trimming stripped 5 bases from V and 8 bases from J, with 9 bases between. This CDR3 spans 12 amino acids. Germline V gene data show CDR1 as MNHNY and CDR2 as SVGAGI (reference sequence). The CDR3 DNA reads as TGTGCCAGCAGTCCCTCTCTAGAAAAACTGTTTTTT. This translates into CASSPSLEKLFF.

J is TRBJ1-4 and V is TRBV4-3; tentatively, D is TRBD1 (5 bases). This CDR3 contains 15 residues. Between the trimmed V and J ends, which lost 5 bases and 4 bases, there was a span of 14 bases. CDR1 and CDR2 (germline): LGHNA, YSLEER. CDR3 sequence reads: CASSEMVGHNEKLFF. In nucleotides, the CDR3 is TGCGCCAGCAGCGAAATGGTAGGACATAATGAAAAACTGTTTTTT.

The V gene is TRBV7-8, the J gene TRBJ1-6; 7 positions match TRBD1. The germline gives CDR1 SGHVS, CDR2 FQNEAQ. This CDR3 contains 15 residues. The V segment lost 5 bases and the J segment 8 bases; nucleotides outside the gene matches: 9. CDR3 DNA sequence: TGTGCCAGCAGCCCTATGACAGGGTTGGATTCACCCCTCCACTTT. Translated, it gives CASSPMTGLDSPLHF.

Of note for this clone: The sample contains more than one DNA sequence encoding this CDR3. The J gene is TRBJ2-7, the V gene TRBV7-9, with D perhaps TRBD1 (5 bases). Germline V gene lookup returns CDR1 SEHNR and CDR2 FQNEAQ (reference sequence). V lost 0 bases, J lost 2 bases, and 8 bases lay in between. This CDR3 has 14 residues. CDR3 residues: CASSLAGAAYEQYF. In DNA form, the CDR3 reads TGTGCCAGCAGCTTAGCTGGGGCCGCCTACGAGCAGTACTTC.

The chain uses TRBV5-4 and TRBJ2-7, with TRBD1 matching over 10 bases. This CDR3 contains 15 residues. CDR1 is SGHNT, CDR2 YYREEE, per germline (reference sequence). Trimming removed 4 bases from V and 3 bases from J; junction bases left unmatched: 7. CDR3 region: CASSTPGQGYYEQYF. The CDR3 nucleotides are TGTGCCAGCAGCACACCGGGACAGGGGTACTACGAGCAGTACTTC. Looking up the rest from reference TRBV5-4 and TRBJ2-7 gives the full variable domain: ETGVTQSPTHLIKTRGQQVTLRCSSQSGHNTVSWYQQALGQGPQFIFQYYREEENGRGNFPPRFSGLQFPNYSSELNVNALELDDSALYLCASSTPGQGYYEQYFGPGTRLTVT.

The chain uses TRBV27 and TRBJ2-3; TRBD1 aligns across 8 bases. The CDR3 totals 14 residues. Germline CDR1 is MNHEY and CDR2 is SMNVEV (reference sequence). Unmatched junction bases numbered 5, after V lost 5 bases and J lost 4 bases. CDR3: CASSLQQGADTQYF. In nucleotides, the CDR3 is TGTGCCAGCAGTCTGCAACAGGGGGCAGATACGCAGTATTTT.

V usage is TRBV7-2 and J usage is TRBJ2-1; 10 bases agree with TRBD1. Losses at the gene ends were 4 bases for V and 4 bases for J; bases not matched to a gene: 4. CDR3 length equals 15 residues. The V gene's germline CDR1 is SGHTA and CDR2 FQGNSA. The chain's CDR3 is CASSWPGQGYNEQFF. The CDR3 DNA reads as TGTGCCAGCAGCTGGCCGGGACAGGGGTACAATGAGCAGTTCTTC.

This clone was recorded only once. This sequence joins TRBV4-3 and TRBJ1-3; 7 bases agree with TRBD1. The CDR3 is 15 residues long. With V trimmed by 4 bases and J by 0 bases, 3 bases remained unmatched. Germline CDR1 is LGHNA and CDR2 is YSLEER. CDR3 in amino acids: CASSRTGDSGNTIYF. The CDR3 DNA follows: TGCGCCAGCAGCCGCACAGGGGACTCTGGAAACACCATATATTTT.

The gene calls are TRBV7-2 and TRBJ2-3; 10 positions agree with TRBD2. Per germline, CDR1 SGHTA and CDR2 FQGNSA. The CDR3 totals 16 residues. The V gene end was trimmed by 1 base and the J gene end by 7 bases; junction bases not matched to a gene: 8. CDR3 loop: CASSLGPAGGPNTQYF. As DNA, the CDR3 is TGTGCCAGCAGCTTAGGTCCAGCGGGGGGGCCGAATACGCAGTATTTT.

The chain combines TRBV27 with TRBJ2-5; TRBD2 is a possible D gene (6 bases). The J call may be mistaken, given a closer DNA end match to TRBJ2-7. The CDR3 consists of 14 residues. Germline lookup yields CDR1 MNHEY and CDR2 SMNVEV (reference sequence). The CDR3: CASSSRGSPYEQYF. The CDR3 DNA is TGTGCCAGCAGTTCCCGGGGGTCGCCCTACGAGCAGTACTTC.

The chain employs TRBV30 and TRBJ2-7, with 7 bases fitting TRBD1. This CDR3 comprises 11 residues. Looked up from germline, CDR1 is GTSNPN and CDR2 is SVGIG (reference sequence). Trimming took 5 bases from V and 2 from J; bases not matched to a gene: 0. CDR3 sequence: CAWGQAYEQYF. In DNA, the CDR3 is TGTGCCTGGGGACAGGCCTACGAGCAGTACTTC.

The rearrangement joins TRBV7-2 to TRBJ2-7, with 7 bases identical to TRBD2. Per germline, CDR1 SGHTA and CDR2 FQGNSA. The CDR3 loop spans 15 amino acids. The trim removed 2 bases at V and 0 bases at J, leaving 4 bases unmatched. DNA of the CDR3: TGTGCCAGCAGCTTAAGGGGCGGGGGCTCCTACGAGCAGTACTTC. Amino acids: CASSLRGGGSYEQYF.

The rearrangement uses TRBV7-6 and TRBJ2-2, with 8 bases that match TRBD1. This CDR3 spans 16 amino acids. J gave up 9 bases and V 0 bases, and 9 bases lay outside the gene matches. The germline V gene encodes CDR1 SGHVS and CDR2 FNYEAQ. The chain's CDR3 is CASSLARQGAPRELFF. CDR3 DNA: TGTGCCAGCAGCTTAGCGCGGCAGGGGGCGCCCCGGGAGCTGTTTTTT.

The chain couples TRBV28 to TRBJ1-3; 7 bases match TRBD1. J was trimmed by 4 bases and V by 3 bases; bases with no gene match: 9. This CDR3 region has 16 residues. Germline loops: CDR1 MDHEN, CDR2 SYDVKM. CDR3: CASSLGRGLGGNTIYF. CDR3 bases: TGTGCCAGCAGTTTGGGAAGGGGGCTAGGCGGAAACACCATATATTTT.

V gene TRBV10-1 combines with J gene TRBJ2-2; tentatively, D is TRBD1 (5 bases). Germline CDR1 is WNHNN and CDR2 is SYGVQD (reference sequence). The CDR3 is made up of 12 amino acids. V was cut by 6 bases and J by 6 bases, with 8 bases left in between. The CDR3 region is CASSQGPGELFF. CDR3 coding DNA: TGCGCCAGCAGCCAGGGCCCCGGGGAGCTGTTTTTT.

V usage is TRBV28 and J usage is TRBJ2-5; weak D call: TRBD2 (7 bases). From germline, CDR1 is MDHEN and CDR2 SYDVKM. V lost 5 bases to trimming and J lost 5 bases, with 18 bases between them. CDR3 length: 15 residues. Here the CDR3 DNA reads TGTGCCAGCAGTACTCCGGCGGGGGCGGCCGAGACCCAGTACTTC. Protein sequence: CASSTPAGAAETQYF.

This clone has just one count. The J gene is TRBJ1-4, the V gene TRBV28; maybe TRBD1 (5 bases). V shed 7 bases and J shed 3 bases, with 12 bases lying between them. Germline CDR1 reads MDHEN; CDR2 reads SYDVKM. CDR3 length: 14 amino acids. CDR3 in DNA: TGTGCCAGCAATAGTGGGGCTCCTAATGAAAAACTGTTTTTT. Translating it yields CASNSGAPNEKLFF.

The rearrangement links TRBV27 to TRBJ1-3, with D possibly matching TRBD1 (6 bases). The germline gives CDR1 MNHEY, CDR2 SMNVEV (reference sequence). Trimming stripped 4 bases from V and 2 bases from J, with 6 bases between. CDR3 length: 13 residues. CDR3 protein: CASSSGAGNTIYF. The DNA of the CDR3 is TGTGCCAGCAGTTCAGGGGCTGGAAACACCATATATTTT.

Turning to this clone: The junction does not match germline at one end; this may be a read error. The V gene is TRBV11-2, the J gene TRBJ2-3; TRBD2 is a possible D gene (7 bases). Germline V gene data show CDR1 as SGHAT and CDR2 as FQNNGV. This CDR3 spans 16 amino acids. The CDR3 reads CASSGGATQRTYTQYF. As DNA, the CDR3 is TGTGCCAGCAGCGGGGGGGCGACCCAACGCACATATACGCAGTATTTT.

V usage is TRBV6-6 and J usage is TRBJ2-1; D is undetermined. CDR3 length equals 13 residues. CDR1 is MNHNY and CDR2 is SVGAGI in the germline V gene (reference sequence). The ends were cut back, 0 bases at V and 9 bases at J, with 9 bases in the middle. DNA of the CDR3: TGTGCCAGCAGTTACTCTGTTAGTGGTGAGCAGTTCTTC. Protein: CASSYSVSGEQFF.

The genes are TRBV19 and TRBJ1-2; TRBD1 aligns across 7 bases. The junction had 9 bases not matched to a gene; V was cut back by 4 bases and J by 4 bases. This CDR3 is built from 15 residues. Germline V gene lookup returns CDR1 LNHDA and CDR2 SQIVND (reference sequence). CDR3 region: CASSTAMTGFYGYTF. In nucleotides, the CDR3 is TGTGCCAGTAGTACAGCAATGACAGGGTTCTATGGCTACACCTTC. Based on the CDR3 plus reference TRBV19 and TRBJ1-2, the full variable domain is DGGITQSPKYLFRKEGQNVTLSCEQNLNHDAMYWYRQDPGQGLRLIYYSQIVNDFQKGDIAEGYSVSREKKESFPLTVTSAQKNPTAFYLCASSTAMTGFYGYTFGSGTRLTVV.

The V gene is TRBV28, the J gene TRBJ1-2, with TRBD1 identical over 7 bases. Germline CDR1 is MDHEN and CDR2 is SYDVKM. The CDR3 runs to 14 residues. V dropped 3 bases and J dropped 8; count of bases not matched to a gene: 9. CDR3 loop: CASSLGDRAWGYTF. As DNA, the CDR3 is TGTGCCAGCAGTTTGGGCGACAGGGCCTGGGGCTACACCTTC.

V gene TRBV28 combines with J gene TRBJ1-2; TRBD1 matches at 10 bases. The CDR3 totals 14 residues. CDR1 is MDHEN and CDR2 is SYDVKM in the germline V gene. The ends lost 5 bases at V and 6 bases at J; junction bases unmatched: 6. In DNA form, the CDR3 reads TGTGCCAGCAGTCCCCCGGGACAGGGGAATGGCTACACCTTC. It specifies CASSPPGQGNGYTF.

The J gene is TRBJ2-3, the V gene TRBV5-1; 11 bases fit TRBD2. Germline CDR1 is SGHRS and CDR2 is YFSETQ. J was trimmed by 6 bases and V by 4 bases; bases with no gene match: 7. This CDR3 comprises 15 residues. CDR3 sequence reads: CASSGSGGAGDTQYF. In nucleotides, the CDR3 is TGCGCCAGCAGCGGTAGCGGGGGGGCCGGGGATACGCAGTATTTT.

With respect to this clone: The sample holds other DNA sequences that translate to the same CDR3. The rearrangement uses TRBV6-6 and TRBJ2-3; TRBD2 aligns across 10 bases. V shed 5 bases and J 1 base; nucleotides not matched to a gene: 3. In germline, CDR1 is MNHNY, CDR2 SVGAGI (reference sequence). CDR3 length: 15 residues. This CDR3 reads CASSPGLAGTDTQYF. The DNA of the CDR3 is TGTGCCAGCAGTCCTGGACTAGCGGGCACAGATACGCAGTATTTT.

This clone showed up just a few times. This chain connects TRBV7-3 to TRBJ1-4; 9 nucleotides align to TRBD1. Looked up from germline, CDR1 is SGHTA and CDR2 is FQGTGA. Germline trimming cut 5 bases from V and 6 bases from J; bases unmatched to any gene: 4. The CDR3 is 14 residues long. The CDR3 nucleotides read TGTGCCAGCAGCCCGACAGGGGGACATGAAAAACTGTTTTTT. It specifies CASSPTGGHEKLFF.